In its sample, the clone carrying this TCR beta chain was seen many times. The antigen is unknown. This entry is derived from a study of prognosis after radiotherapy for stage I lung cancer. Study-level background: Alongside stereotactic body radiotherapy, concurrent therapy was given to no patient.

The study's findings and limits: TRBV and TRBJ gene usage reportedly differed between patients with and without metastases.

Genomic DNA yielded TCR beta CDR3, amplified by two-round multiplex PCR. Gene-specific primers for each TRBV and TRBJ gene drove first-round PCR. TCRdb reprocessed the multiplex PCR reads with MiXCR, giving one entry per CDR3 protein. The repertoire holds nearly 25,000 distinct CDR3 sequences, with 35% to 40% as singletons. V was pared by 5 bases and J by 5 bases, with 8 bases of the junction left unmatched. Germline CDR1 is SGHNT and CDR2 is YENEEA. The CDR3 covers 14 residues. The clonotype was recovered from a donor at least 50 years old with non-small cell lung cancer. The chain is built from TRBV11-3 and TRBJ2-7, with 8 bases identical to TRBD1. The sample here was PBMCs, taken before or after stereotactic body radiation therapy (not recorded which). The chain's CDR3 is CASSLGQGRNEQYF. CDR3 in DNA: TGTGCCAGCAGCCTCGGACAGGGTAGGAACGAGCAGTACTTC.